This T cell receptor beta chain was sequenced during a study of CD8+ T cells in alopecia areata. Overall study results and limits: Clonality exceeded that of normal scalp in lesional scalp, most notably in alopecia totalis/universalis.

In alopecia areata patients, both lesional scalp punch biopsies and peripheral blood were collected. Reverse transcription of extracted RNA yielded cDNA, which provided the sequencing template. Profiling relied on immunoSEQ multiplex PCR, and the TCRdb table lists in-frame clones only, not all of them. The sample lists about 97,000 clones, about 40% occurring once. About this clone itself: Its target is unknown.

Sequencing was performed on CD4+ T cells sorted from blood. The TCR originated in a human donor with alopecia areata.

CDR3 residues: CASSSPGLAGGLPLLSTGELFF. CDR3 bases: TGTGCCAGCAGCTCGCCGGGACTAGCGGGGGGCCTTCCCCTTTTGAGTACCGGGGAGCTGTTTTTT. The V and J genes are TRBV7-8 and TRBJ2-2; TRBD2 matches 15 bases. The length of the CDR3 is 22 residues. The junction had 20 bases not matched to a gene; V was cut back by 4 bases and J by 5 bases. Germline values: CDR1 SGHVS, CDR2 FQNEAQ.